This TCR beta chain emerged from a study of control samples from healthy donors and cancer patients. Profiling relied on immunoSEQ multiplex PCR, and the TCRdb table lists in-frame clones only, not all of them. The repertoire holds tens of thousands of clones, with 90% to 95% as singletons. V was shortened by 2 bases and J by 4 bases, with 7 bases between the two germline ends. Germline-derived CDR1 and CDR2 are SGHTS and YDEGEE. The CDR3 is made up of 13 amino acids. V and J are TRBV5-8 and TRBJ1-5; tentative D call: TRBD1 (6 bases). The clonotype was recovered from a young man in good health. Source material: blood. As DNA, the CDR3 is TGTGCCAGCAGCTTCAGGGGAAATCAGCCCCAGCATTTT. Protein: CASSFRGNQPQHF.